This T cell receptor beta chain was obtained from a study of shared clonotypes between healthy human individuals. The germline V gene encodes CDR1 MNHEY and CDR2 SVGAGI. V was clipped by 0 bases and J by 2 bases, with 10 bases between them. The CDR3 extends over 15 amino acids. Here immunoSEQ multiplex PCR was the method, and the copy in TCRdb shows in-frame clones only, minus some. The data hold more than 2 million clones, with roughly 94% observed a single time. The specimen sequenced was naive CD4+ T cells sorted from blood. As to subset: CD45RA+ positively selected. The receptor comes from a man between 18 and 29 years old in good health. V and J are TRBV6-5 and TRBJ1-1; D remains unclear. The DNA for the CDR3 is TGTGCCAGCAGTTACTCGACCTGGGTAAACACTGAAGCTTTCTTT. It yields the protein CASSYSTWVNTEAFF.